The 15 T cell receptor beta chains in this list originate from one sample, sequenced in a study of blood T cell repertoires in COVID-19. Generated by immunoSEQ multiplex PCR, the TCRdb table keeps only in-frame clones and is missing some. The sample includes around 170,000 clones, about 88% of them seen just once. What was sequenced was peripheral blood. The source is a man aged 30 to 45 with active or convalescent COVID-19.

This clone is a singleton in its sample. This chain uses TRBV18 with TRBJ2-3; 7 bases are shared with TRBD1. Germline assignment: CDR1 KGHSH and CDR2 LQKENI. The CDR3 runs to 15 residues. The ends lost 3 bases at V and 2 bases at J; junction bases unmatched: 5. CDR3 bases: TGTGCCAGCTCACCGGGACAGTGGGACACAGATACGCAGTATTTT. It yields the protein CASSPGQWDTDTQYF.

The chain carries TRBV7-9 and TRBJ1-5; D ambiguous. The CDR3 runs to 14 residues. CDR1 is SEHNR and CDR2 is FQNEAQ in the germline V gene (reference sequence). The V end was cut by 7 bases, the J end by 0 bases, with 10 bases between. In DNA, the CDR3 is TGTGCCAGCACCTCGAGGGCTAGCAATCAGCCCCAGCATTTT. Its translation is CASTSRASNQPQHF.

The chain joins TRBV24-1 to TRBJ2-7; D perhaps matches TRBD2 (6 bases). V lost 2 bases and J 2 bases, leaving 15 bases between the germline ends. This CDR3 spans 16 amino acids. The germline gives CDR1 KGHDR, CDR2 SFDVKD. CDR3 in DNA: TGTGCCACCAGTGATTCTAGAAGTAGCGGAACCTACGAGCAGTACTTC. This gives the protein CATSDSRSSGTYEQYF.

V gene TRBV10-1 combines with J gene TRBJ2-1, with TRBD2 identical over 8 bases. The germline CDR1 and CDR2 sequences are WNHNN and SYGVQD (reference sequence). V shed 0 bases and J 7 bases; nucleotides not matched to a gene: 5. The CDR3 contains 15 residues. The CDR3 region is CASSESPGGVNEQFF. The CDR3, as DNA: TGCGCCAGCAGTGAGTCTCCGGGGGGGGTAAATGAGCAGTTCTTC.

V usage is TRBV29-1 and J usage is TRBJ2-1; TRBD2 matches at 10 bases. Unmatched junction bases numbered 15, after V lost 4 bases and J lost 9 bases. The CDR3 is 16 residues long. Germline V lookup: CDR1 SQVTM, CDR2 ANQGSEA. The CDR3 coding sequence is TGCAGCGTTGTTGGACTAGCGGACTTGCTGCTGGGTGAGCAGTTCTTC. Its translation is CSVVGLADLLLGEQFF.

The CDR3 nucleotides are TGTGCCACCAGTGGTCGACGGTGCGCTAGGCCCTACGAGCAGTACGTC. Translating gives CATSGRRCARPYEQYV. V gene TRBV24-1 combines with J gene TRBJ2-7; the D is unclear. The V and J ends lost 5 bases and 2 bases respectively, with 18 bases between them. The CDR3 is made up of 16 amino acids. Germline assignment: CDR1 KGHDR and CDR2 SFDVKD.

This chain links TRBV4-1 with TRBJ1-1; 10 bases match TRBD1. Germline loops: CDR1 MGHRA, CDR2 YSYEKL. J lost 4 bases, V lost 4 bases, and 6 bases had no gene match. The CDR3 has 15 amino acids. The CDR3 DNA sequence: TGCGCCAGCAGCCCCGAGACAGGGGGCTTCACTGAAGCTTTCTTT. Protein sequence: CASSPETGGFTEAFF.

The chain uses TRBV18 and TRBJ2-5, with 14 nucleotides matching TRBD2. V was pared by 4 bases and J by 4 bases, with 2 bases of the junction left unmatched. Germline CDR1 KGHSH, CDR2 LQKENI. The CDR3 length is 15 residues. Here the CDR3 reads CASSRGTSGRETQYF. The CDR3 bases are TGTGCCAGCTCACGGGGGACTAGCGGGAGAGAGACCCAGTACTTC.

This clone was counted between two and nine times. The CDR3 DNA is TGTGCCAGCAGCCCAAGTCCCGGGACAGGGGGCGGCGGCACTGAAGCTTTCTTT. Translation gives CASSPSPGTGGGGTEAFF. The chain joins TRBV7-9 to TRBJ1-1; TRBD1 matches 12 bases. Germline lookup yields CDR1 SEHNR and CDR2 FQNEAQ (reference sequence). This CDR3 spans 18 amino acids. V shed 5 bases, J shed 4 bases, and the junction held 14 bases outside the gene matches.

This clone was observed a single time. The rearrangement joins TRBV11-2 to TRBJ1-1; no clear D gene. CDR3 length: 15 residues. The germline V gene encodes CDR1 SGHAT and CDR2 FQNNGV. V lost 2 bases to trimming and J lost 6 bases, with 16 bases between them. CDR3 sequence reads: CASSLLLHAGAEAFF. CDR3 nucleotide sequence: TGTGCCAGCAGCTTATTGTTACACGCAGGCGCTGAAGCTTTCTTT.

A remark on this clone: This specimen includes other DNA sequences encoding the same CDR3. The V gene is TRBV18, the J gene TRBJ2-3; D is perhaps TRBD2 (6 bases). V shed 0 bases and J shed 0 bases, with 10 bases lying between them. This CDR3 is built from 16 residues. Germline V CDR1 and CDR2: KGHSH, LQKENI. This CDR3 reads CASSPPRGSSTDTQYF. The CDR3 DNA reads as TGTGCCAGCTCACCACCACGGGGGTCAAGCACAGATACGCAGTATTTT.

The CDR3 DNA sequence: TGTGCCAGCAGTCTCCCAGGGGGGAGAGCTTTCTTT. It codes for CASSLPGGRAFF. The chain joins TRBV28 to TRBJ1-1; 7 bases are shared with TRBD1. This CDR3 is 12 amino acids long. V was clipped by 5 bases and J by 10 bases; unmatched bases: 7. The germline gives CDR1 MDHEN, CDR2 SYDVKM.

The genes are TRBV15 and TRBJ2-1; 7 bases are shared with TRBD2. CDR1 and CDR2 (germline): LNHNV, YYDKDF (reference sequence). The V segment lost 0 bases and the J segment 3 bases; nucleotides outside the gene matches: 2. The CDR3 has 15 amino acids. As DNA, the CDR3 is TGTGCCACCAGCAGAGACCCTAGCGGCTACAATGAGCAGTTCTTC. The encoded protein is CATSRDPSGYNEQFF.

V and J are TRBV13 and TRBJ2-5; 8 bases map to TRBD2. CDR3 length: 15 amino acids. CDR1 and CDR2 (germline): PRHDT, FYEKMQ (reference sequence). The ends lost 7 bases at V and 0 bases at J; junction bases unmatched: 7. Here the CDR3 DNA reads TGTGCCAGCACCATTTTTAGCGGGGACCAAGAGACCCAGTACTTC. Protein product: CASTIFSGDQETQYF.

The J gene is TRBJ1-4, the V gene TRBV6-5; perhaps TRBD1 as D (6 bases). V was trimmed by 7 bases and J by 8 bases, leaving 14 bases between them. Germline V gene lookup returns CDR1 MNHEY and CDR2 SVGAGI. The CDR3 has 13 residues. Here the CDR3 DNA reads TGTGCCAGCACCCAATGGCAGGGGGAAAAACTGTTTTTT. Protein product: CASTQWQGEKLFF.